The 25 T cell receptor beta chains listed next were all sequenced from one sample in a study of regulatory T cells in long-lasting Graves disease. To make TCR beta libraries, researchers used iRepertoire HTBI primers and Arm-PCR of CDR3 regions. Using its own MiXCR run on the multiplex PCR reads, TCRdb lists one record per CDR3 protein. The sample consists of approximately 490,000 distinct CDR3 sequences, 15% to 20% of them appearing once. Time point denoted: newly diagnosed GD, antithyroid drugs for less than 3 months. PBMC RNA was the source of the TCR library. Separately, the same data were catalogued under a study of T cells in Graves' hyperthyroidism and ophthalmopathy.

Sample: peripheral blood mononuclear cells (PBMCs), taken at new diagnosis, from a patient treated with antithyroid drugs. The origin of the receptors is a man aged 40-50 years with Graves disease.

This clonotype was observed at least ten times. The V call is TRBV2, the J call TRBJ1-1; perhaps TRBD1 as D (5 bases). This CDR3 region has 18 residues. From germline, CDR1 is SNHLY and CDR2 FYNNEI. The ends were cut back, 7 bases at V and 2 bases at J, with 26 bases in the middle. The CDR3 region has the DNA TGTGCCAGCAATACCCCAAGGGGCCCCTTAGACGGAAACACTGAAGCTTTCTTT. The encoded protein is CASNTPRGPLDGNTEAFF.

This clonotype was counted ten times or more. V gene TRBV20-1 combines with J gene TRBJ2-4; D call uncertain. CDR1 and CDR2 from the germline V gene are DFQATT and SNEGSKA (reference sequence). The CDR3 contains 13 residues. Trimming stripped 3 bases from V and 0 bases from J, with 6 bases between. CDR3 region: CSASYLAKNIQYF. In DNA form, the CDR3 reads TGCAGTGCTAGCTATCTAGCCAAAAACATTCAGTACTTC.

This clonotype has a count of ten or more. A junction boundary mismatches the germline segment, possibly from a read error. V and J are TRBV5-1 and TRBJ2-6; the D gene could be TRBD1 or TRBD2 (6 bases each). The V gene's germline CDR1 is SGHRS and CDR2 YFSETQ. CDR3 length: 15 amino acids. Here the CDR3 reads CASSLGGSGANVLTF. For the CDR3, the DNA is TGTGCCAGCAGCTTAGGGGGGTCTGGGGCCAACGTCCTGACTTTC.

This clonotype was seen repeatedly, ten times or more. This CDR3 is CATSDRAPGTKYSNEQFF. As DNA, the CDR3 is TGTGCCACCAGTGATCGGGCCCCCGGGACTAAGTACTCCAATGAGCAGTTCTTC. The chain has TRBV24-1 and TRBJ2-1, with 7 bases matching TRBD2. Trimming cost V 3 bases and J 6 bases; bases outside gene matches: 16. Germline-derived CDR1 and CDR2 are KGHDR and SFDVKD. This CDR3 comprises 18 residues.

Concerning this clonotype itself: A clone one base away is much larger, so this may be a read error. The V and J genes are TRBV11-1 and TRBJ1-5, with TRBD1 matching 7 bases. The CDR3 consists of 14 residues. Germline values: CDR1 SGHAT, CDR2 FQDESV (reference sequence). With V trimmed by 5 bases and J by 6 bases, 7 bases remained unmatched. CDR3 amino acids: CASSQTGSCQPQHF. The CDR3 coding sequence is TGTGCCAGCAGCCAGACAGGGTCATGTCAGCCCCAGCATTTT.

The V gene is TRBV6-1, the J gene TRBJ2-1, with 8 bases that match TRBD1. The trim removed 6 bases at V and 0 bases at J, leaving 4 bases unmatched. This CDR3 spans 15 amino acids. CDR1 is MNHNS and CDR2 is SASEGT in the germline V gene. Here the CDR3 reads CASSHRGSSYNEQFF. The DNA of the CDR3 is TGTGCCAGCAGCCACAGGGGGTCCTCCTACAATGAGCAGTTCTTC.

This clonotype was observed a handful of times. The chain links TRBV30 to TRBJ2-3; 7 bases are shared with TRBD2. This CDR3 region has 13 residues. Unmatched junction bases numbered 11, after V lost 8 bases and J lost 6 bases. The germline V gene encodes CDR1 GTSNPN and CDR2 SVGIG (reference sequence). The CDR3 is CALASGNQDTQYF. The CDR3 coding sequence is TGTGCCCTTGCCAGCGGGAACCAGGATACGCAGTATTTT.

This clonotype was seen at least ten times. The CDR3, as DNA: TGCAGCGTTGGGCTTAGCGGGGAGCAGTACTTC. Translating gives CSVGLSGEQYF. The V gene is TRBV29-1, the J gene TRBJ2-7; 7 bases are shared with TRBD2. V lost 4 bases to trimming and J lost 7 bases; unmatched junction nucleotides: 4. Germline CDR1 and CDR2: SQVTM and ANQGSEA. This CDR3 has 11 residues.

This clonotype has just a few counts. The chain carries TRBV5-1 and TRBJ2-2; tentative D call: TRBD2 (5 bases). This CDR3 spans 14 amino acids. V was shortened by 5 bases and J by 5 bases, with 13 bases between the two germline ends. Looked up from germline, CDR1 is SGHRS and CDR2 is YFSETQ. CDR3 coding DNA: TGCGCCAGCAGGCTCTCGGGAAGGACCGGGGAGCTGTTTTTT. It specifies CASRLSGRTGELFF.

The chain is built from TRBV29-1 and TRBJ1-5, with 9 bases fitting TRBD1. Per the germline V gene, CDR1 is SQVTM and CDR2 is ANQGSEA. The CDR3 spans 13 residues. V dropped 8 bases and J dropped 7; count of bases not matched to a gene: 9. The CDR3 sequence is CSIRDRENQPQHF. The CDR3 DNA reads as TGCAGCATACGGGACAGGGAAAACCAGCCCCAGCATTTT.

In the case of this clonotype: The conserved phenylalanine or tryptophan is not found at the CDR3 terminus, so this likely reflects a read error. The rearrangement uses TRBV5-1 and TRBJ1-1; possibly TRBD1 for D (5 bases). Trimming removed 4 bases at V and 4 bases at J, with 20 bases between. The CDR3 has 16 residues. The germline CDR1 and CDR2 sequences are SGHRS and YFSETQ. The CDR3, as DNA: TGCGCCAGCAGCCCAGGGCTGAGGGGAAGTGGCACTGAAGCTTTCCTT. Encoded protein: CASSPGLRGSGTEAFL.

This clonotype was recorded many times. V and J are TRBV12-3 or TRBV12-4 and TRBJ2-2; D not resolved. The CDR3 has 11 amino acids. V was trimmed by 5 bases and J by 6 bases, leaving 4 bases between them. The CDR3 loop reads CASSPPGELFF. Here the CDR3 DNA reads TGTGCCAGCAGTCCCCCCGGGGAGCTGTTTTTT.

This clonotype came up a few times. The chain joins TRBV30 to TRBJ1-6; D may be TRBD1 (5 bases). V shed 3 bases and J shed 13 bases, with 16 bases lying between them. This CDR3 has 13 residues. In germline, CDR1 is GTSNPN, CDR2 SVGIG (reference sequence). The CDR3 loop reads CAWSRDRLGPLHF. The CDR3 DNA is TGTGCCTGGAGCCGGGACCGACTGGGGCCCCTCCACTTT.

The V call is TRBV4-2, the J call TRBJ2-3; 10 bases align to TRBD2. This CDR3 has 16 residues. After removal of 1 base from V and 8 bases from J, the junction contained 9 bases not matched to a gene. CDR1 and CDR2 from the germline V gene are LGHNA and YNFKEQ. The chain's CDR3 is CASSQGLGLAVGTQYF. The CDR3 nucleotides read TGTGCCAGCAGCCAAGGGCTCGGACTAGCGGTTGGTACGCAGTATTTT.

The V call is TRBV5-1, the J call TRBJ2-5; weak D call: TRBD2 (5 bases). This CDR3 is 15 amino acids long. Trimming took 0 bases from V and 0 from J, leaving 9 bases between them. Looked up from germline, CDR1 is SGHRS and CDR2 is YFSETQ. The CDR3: CASSLERVDQETQYF. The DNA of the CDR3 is TGCGCCAGCAGCTTGGAGAGGGTTGACCAAGAGACCCAGTACTTC.

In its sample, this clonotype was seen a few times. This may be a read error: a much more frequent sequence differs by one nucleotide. This chain's CDR3 is CSIEAPRGQWAKNIQYF. In DNA form, the CDR3 reads TGCAGCATTGAAGCCCCACGGGGTCAGTGGGCCAAAAACATTCAGTACTTC. The chain carries TRBV29-1 and TRBJ2-4; possibly TRBD2 for D (5 bases). The CDR3 covers 17 residues. Germline V gene data show CDR1 as SQVTM and CDR2 as ANQGSEA.

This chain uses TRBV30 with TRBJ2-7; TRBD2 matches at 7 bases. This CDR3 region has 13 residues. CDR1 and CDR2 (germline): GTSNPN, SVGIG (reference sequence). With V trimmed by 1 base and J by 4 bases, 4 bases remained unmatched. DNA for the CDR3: TGTGCCTGGAGTGCCTCGGGGGGATACGAGCAGTACTTC. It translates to CAWSASGGYEQYF.

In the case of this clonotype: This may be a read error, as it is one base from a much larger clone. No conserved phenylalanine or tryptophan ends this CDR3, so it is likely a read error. DNA for the CDR3: TGTGCCAGCATGGCTAGCGCTTTGTCGCACGAGCAGTACTCC. Its translation is CASMASALSHEQYS. V gene TRBV3-1 combines with J gene TRBJ2-7; D perhaps matches TRBD2 (6 bases). The CDR3 contains 14 residues. Germline values: CDR1 LGHDT, CDR2 YNNKEL (reference sequence). The V end lost 7 bases, the J end lost 5 bases, and 18 bases lay between the germline ends.

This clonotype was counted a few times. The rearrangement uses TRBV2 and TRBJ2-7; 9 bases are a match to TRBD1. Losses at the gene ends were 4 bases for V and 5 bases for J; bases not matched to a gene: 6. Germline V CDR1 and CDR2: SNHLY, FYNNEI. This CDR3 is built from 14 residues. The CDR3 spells CASSVPGQGDEQYV. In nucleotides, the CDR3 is TGTGCCAGCAGTGTGCCGGGACAGGGTGACGAGCAGTACGTC.

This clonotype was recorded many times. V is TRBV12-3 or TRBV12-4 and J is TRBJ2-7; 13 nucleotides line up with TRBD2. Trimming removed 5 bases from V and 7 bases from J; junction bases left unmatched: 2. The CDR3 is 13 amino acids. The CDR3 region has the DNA TGTGCCAGCAGTGGACTAGCGGGAGTAGAGCAGTACTTC. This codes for CASSGLAGVEQYF.

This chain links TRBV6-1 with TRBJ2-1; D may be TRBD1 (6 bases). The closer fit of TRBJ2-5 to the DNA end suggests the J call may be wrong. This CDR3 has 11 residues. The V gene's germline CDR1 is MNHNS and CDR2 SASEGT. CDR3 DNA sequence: TGTGCCAGCGTACAGGGAGAGACCCAGTACTTC. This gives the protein CASVQGETQYF.

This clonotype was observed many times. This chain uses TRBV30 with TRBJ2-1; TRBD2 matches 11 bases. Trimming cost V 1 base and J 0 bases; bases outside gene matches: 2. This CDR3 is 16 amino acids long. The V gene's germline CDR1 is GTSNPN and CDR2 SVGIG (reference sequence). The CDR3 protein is CAWSGLAGFSYNEQFF. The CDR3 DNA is TGTGCCTGGAGTGGACTAGCGGGGTTCTCCTACAATGAGCAGTTCTTC.

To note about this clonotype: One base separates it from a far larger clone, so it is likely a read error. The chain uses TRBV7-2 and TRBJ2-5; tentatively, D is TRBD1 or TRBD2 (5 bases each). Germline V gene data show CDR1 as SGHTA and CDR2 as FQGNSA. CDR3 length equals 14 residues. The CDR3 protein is CASSPGTPRETQCF. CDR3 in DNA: TGTGCCAGCAGCCCCGGGACCCCCCGTGAGACCCAGTGCTTC.

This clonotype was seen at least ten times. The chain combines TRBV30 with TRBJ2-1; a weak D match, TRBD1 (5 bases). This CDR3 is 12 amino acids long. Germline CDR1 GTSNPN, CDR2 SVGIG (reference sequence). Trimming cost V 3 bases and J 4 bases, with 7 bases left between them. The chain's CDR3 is CAWRQGYNEQFF. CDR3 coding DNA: TGTGCCTGGAGGCAGGGTTACAATGAGCAGTTCTTC. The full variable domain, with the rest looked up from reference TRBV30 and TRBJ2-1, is SQTIHQWPATLVQPVGSPLSLECTVEGTSNPNLYWYRQAAGRGLQLLFYSVGIGQISSEVPQNLSASRPQDRQFILSSKKLLLSDSGFYLCAWRQGYNEQFFGPGTRLTVL.

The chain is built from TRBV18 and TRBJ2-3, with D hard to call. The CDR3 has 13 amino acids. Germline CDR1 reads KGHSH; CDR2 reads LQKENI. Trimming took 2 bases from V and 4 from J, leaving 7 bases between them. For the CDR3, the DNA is TGTGCCAGCTCACCAAAGGGTTCAGATACGCAGTATTTT. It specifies CASSPKGSDTQYF.